This T cell receptor beta chain was captured by sequencing in a study of radiotherapy plus CTLA-4 blockade in lung cancer. Looked up from germline, CDR1 is SGDLS and CDR2 is YYNGEE. V lost 2 bases and J lost 8, with 11 bases in between. This CDR3 is built from 14 residues. Points from the study as a whole: Following radiotherapy plus ipilimumab, tumor-derived TCR clones expanded in the blood.

In chemo-refractory metastatic non-small-cell lung cancer, patients got ipilimumab CTLA-4 blockade together with focal radiation. This clone was counted between two and nine times. Its antigen is as yet unknown. The data were produced by immunoSEQ multiplex PCR, yet TCRdb's version contains in-frame clones alone and is incomplete. The sample contains roughly 58,000 clones, approximately 82% of which appear only once. V and J are TRBV9 and TRBJ1-6, with D possibly TRBD1 on 5 matching bases. The material sequenced was peripheral blood, taken from a patient treated with radiotherapy plus ipilimumab. This TCR was sampled from a human donor with non-small cell lung cancer whose response to radiotherapy plus ipilimumab could not be evaluated. CDR3 sequence reads: CASSVAGFDSPLHF. CDR3 nucleotides: TGTGCCAGCAGCGTTGCAGGGTTTGATTCACCCCTCCACTTT. Full variable domain (missing parts from reference TRBV9 and TRBJ1-6): DSGVTQTPKHLITATGQRVTLRCSPRSGDLSVYWYQQSLDQGLQFLIQYYNGEERAKGNILERFSAQQFPDLHSELNLSSLELGDSALYFCASSVAGFDSPLHFGNGTRLTVT.